The T cell receptor beta chain described here comes from a study of patients and donors after allogeneic stem cell transplantation. A single record per CDR3 protein comes from TCRdb applying MiXCR to the RT-PCR reads. The sample lists more than 850,000 distinct CDR3 sequences, about a sixth seen once, with approximately 5.9% in the top ten. Germline values: CDR1 PRHDT, CDR2 FYEKMQ (reference sequence). The CDR3 length is 13 residues. Trimming left V 6 bases short and J 1 base short, with 9 bases between. The TCR sequence derives from a human donor who was either an allogeneic HSCT recipient or a stem cell or donor lymphocyte infusion donor (not recorded which). It is not recorded whose cells these are; they may come from a transplant donor. The sequenced sample consisted of blood, either unsorted or a sorted T cell fraction (not recorded which). The chain combines TRBV13 with TRBJ1-1; D gene uncertain. The CDR3 is CASSDNPNTEAFF. For the CDR3, the DNA is TGTGCCAGCAGTGATAATCCGAACACTGAAGCTTTCTTT. The full variable domain, rest sourced from reference TRBV13 and TRBJ1-1, is AAGVIQSPRHLIKEKRETATLKCYPIPRHDTVYWYQQGPGQDPQFLISFYEKMQSDKGSIPDRFSAQQFSDYHSELNMSSLELGDSALYFCASSDNPNTEAFFGQGTRLTVV.